Below, 30 T cell receptor beta chains from the same sample are listed, as sequenced in a study of shared clonotypes between healthy human individuals. Using immunoSEQ multiplex PCR, the repertoire was profiled, and TCRdb retains in-frame clones only, with some absent. The profile shows roughly 2.2 million clones, approximately 93% of them singletons. The sample comprised naive CD4+ T cells from PBMCs. Subset in this sample: CD45RA+ positively selected. These receptors were collected from a man younger than 30 in good health. Some clones in this sample may be carry-over from other donors' samples.

This rearrangement joins TRBV9 to TRBJ2-2, with D possibly called TRBD1 or TRBD2 (6 bases each). The CDR3 is 15 residues long. Germline CDR1 SGDLS, CDR2 YYNGEE. V was clipped by 1 base and J by 5 bases, with 12 bases between them. The CDR3 sequence: CASSVRGDLTGELFF. The CDR3 nucleotides read TGTGCCAGCAGCGTAAGGGGGGATCTAACCGGGGAGCTGTTTTTT.

The rearrangement uses TRBV10-3 and TRBJ2-3; 7 bases map to TRBD2. V shed 7 bases and J 0 bases; nucleotides not matched to a gene: 1. The V gene's germline CDR1 is ENHRY and CDR2 SYGVKD. This CDR3 has 13 residues. CDR3 sequence (DNA): TGTGCCATCAATAGCGGGAGCACAGATACGCAGTATTTT. It translates to CAINSGSTDTQYF.

CDR3 loop: CASTPGSTLSSYEQYF. The CDR3 DNA follows: TGTGCCAGCACTCCGGGTAGTACATTAAGCTCCTACGAGCAGTACTTC. The J gene is TRBJ2-7, the V gene TRBV28; D is undetermined. Germline loops: CDR1 MDHEN, CDR2 SYDVKM. CDR3 length equals 16 residues. V lost 7 bases to trimming and J lost 0 bases, with 19 bases between them.

The V and J genes are TRBV7-2 and TRBJ2-5, with TRBD1 as a possible D gene (5 bases). Germline V gene lookup returns CDR1 SGHTA and CDR2 FQGNSA. Trimming pared 5 bases from V and 2 bases from J, leaving 21 bases between. CDR3 length equals 17 residues. The CDR3 loop reads CASSPGSGKSLQETQYF. CDR3 bases: TGTGCCAGCAGCCCCGGATCAGGGAAATCCCTACAAGAGACCCAGTACTTC. Together with reference TRBV7-2 and TRBJ2-5, the CDR3 gives the full variable domain: GAGVSQSPSNKVTEKGKDVELRCDPISGHTALYWYRQSLGQGLEFLIYFQGNSAPDKSGLPSDRFSAERTGGSVSTLTIQRTQQEDSAVYLCASSPGSGKSLQETQYFGPGTRLLVL.

There are a few counts of this clone. Within the sample, other DNA sequences also encode this same CDR3. J is TRBJ1-1 and V is TRBV30; weak D call: TRBD1 (6 bases). V was cut by 0 bases and J by 6 bases, with 11 bases left in between. The germline V gene has CDR1 GTSNPN and CDR2 SVGIG (reference sequence). The CDR3 loop spans 13 amino acids. The chain's CDR3 is CAWSVGGRAEAFF. The CDR3 bases are TGTGCCTGGAGTGTAGGGGGGCGGGCTGAAGCTTTCTTT.

The rearrangement joins TRBV10-3 to TRBJ1-1; 9 bases are shared with TRBD1. The CDR3 contains 17 residues. Germline trimming cut 7 bases from V and 3 bases from J; bases unmatched to any gene: 15. The germline V gene has CDR1 ENHRY and CDR2 SYGVKD. CDR3 loop: CAITPTLGTGTDTEAFF. CDR3 in DNA: TGTGCCATCACCCCGACCTTGGGGACAGGGACAGACACTGAAGCTTTCTTT.

A note on this clone: Within the sample, other DNA sequences also encode this same CDR3. This rearrangement joins TRBV5-1 to TRBJ2-7; 10 bases match TRBD2. The V gene end was trimmed by 0 bases and the J gene end by 1 base; junction bases not matched to a gene: 1. The CDR3 extends over 15 amino acids. CDR1 SGHRS and CDR2 YFSETQ come from the germline V gene. The CDR3, as DNA: TGCGCCAGCAGCTTGGGGACTAGCGGTTCCTACGAGCAGTACTTC. Translation: CASSLGTSGSYEQYF.

The chain combines TRBV28 with TRBJ2-7; 7 bases match TRBD2. The trim removed 6 bases at V and 2 bases at J, leaving 7 bases unmatched. The CDR3 has 14 residues. Germline V gene sequence: CDR1 MDHEN, CDR2 SYDVKM. In DNA form, the CDR3 reads TGTGCCAGCAGCGAACTAGCGCCGGCCTACGAGCAGTACTTC. Protein sequence: CASSELAPAYEQYF.

This chain joins TRBV11-2 and TRBJ2-3; D not resolved. Germline CDR1 and CDR2: SGHAT and FQNNGV. V lost 4 bases and J 0 bases, leaving 8 bases between the germline ends. This CDR3 comprises 14 residues. The CDR3 reads CASSWWGSTDTQYF. The CDR3 coding sequence is TGTGCCAGCAGCTGGTGGGGAAGCACAGATACGCAGTATTTT.

This chain joins TRBV7-9 and TRBJ2-1; possible D gene TRBD1, 5 bases. V shed 6 bases and J shed 1 base, with 7 bases lying between them. The CDR3 sequence is 13 residues long. In germline, CDR1 is SEHNR, CDR2 FQNEAQ (reference sequence). Here the CDR3 reads CASSQGSYNEQFF. CDR3 DNA: TGTGCCAGCAGTCAGGGATCCTACAATGAGCAGTTCTTC.

Concerning this clone: Other DNA sequences within the sample encode an identical CDR3. The rearrangement links TRBV5-1 to TRBJ2-6, with D tentatively TRBD1 or TRBD2 (5 bases each). CDR1 and CDR2 from the germline V gene are SGHRS and YFSETQ. Deletions cut 4 bases from V and 0 bases from J, with 11 bases between. This CDR3 region has 16 residues. CDR3 protein: CASSPGRPSGANVLTF. The DNA of the CDR3 is TGCGCCAGCAGCCCGGGACGGCCCTCTGGGGCCAACGTCCTGACTTTC.

The chain couples TRBV6-5 to TRBJ1-3; 7 bases are a match to TRBD1. With V trimmed by 10 bases and J by 4 bases, 4 bases remained unmatched. Per germline, CDR1 MNHEY and CDR2 SVGAGI. CDR3 size: 12 residues. CDR3 coding DNA: TGTGCCACCACGGACAGGGGAAACACCATATATTTT. Protein product: CATTDRGNTIYF.

In its sample, this clone was seen once. This sequence joins TRBV6-5 and TRBJ1-4, with 10 positions matching TRBD1. There are 15 residues in the CDR3. CDR1 and CDR2 from the germline V gene are MNHEY and SVGAGI. The ends lost 6 bases at V and 4 bases at J; junction bases unmatched: 5. In nucleotides, the CDR3 is TGTGCCAGCAGGGGCTGGACAGGGGGTAATGAAAAACTGTTTTTT. As protein: CASRGWTGGNEKLFF.

The chain links TRBV7-9 to TRBJ2-7; D perhaps matches TRBD1 (6 bases). V shed 5 bases and J shed 2 bases, with 19 bases lying between them. Germline V gene lookup returns CDR1 SEHNR and CDR2 FQNEAQ (reference sequence). The CDR3 runs to 16 residues. In DNA, the CDR3 is TGTGCCAGCAGCCCCCTTTTCAGGGGCGCTACCTACGAGCAGTACTTC. Its protein product is CASSPLFRGATYEQYF.

The V gene is TRBV7-8, the J gene TRBJ2-3, with 10 bases aligning to TRBD2. The length of the CDR3 is 18 residues. Trimming removed 1 base from V and 0 bases from J; junction bases left unmatched: 7. The germline V gene encodes CDR1 SGHVS and CDR2 FQNEAQ. The DNA of the CDR3 is TGTGCCAGCAGCTTAGGGACTAGCGGAACCACTAGCACAGATACGCAGTATTTT. Protein: CASSLGTSGTTSTDTQYF.

The CDR3 DNA reads TGTGCCAGCAGTGAAAGCGGGAGGGTCCAAGAGACCCAGTACTTC. As protein: CASSESGRVQETQYF. This chain links TRBV2 with TRBJ2-5; TRBD2 matches at 10 bases. J lost 1 base, V lost 2 bases, and 1 base had no gene match. The CDR3 sequence is 15 residues long. CDR1 is SNHLY and CDR2 is FYNNEI in the germline V gene.

This clone has just a few counts. V is TRBV19 and J is TRBJ2-7, with 9 bases matching TRBD1. Germline trimming cut 5 bases from V and 6 bases from J; bases unmatched to any gene: 11. The CDR3 totals 15 residues. Germline CDR1 LNHDA, CDR2 SQIVND (reference sequence). The CDR3 region has the DNA TGTGCCAGTAGTCCACCGGGACAGGGTCTAGTCGAGCAGTACTTC. This gives the protein CASSPPGQGLVEQYF.

This chain joins TRBV9 and TRBJ2-4; D may be TRBD1 (6 bases). The CDR3 covers 14 residues. Germline assignment: CDR1 SGDLS and CDR2 YYNGEE. V was clipped by 2 bases and J by 9 bases, with 15 bases between them. The chain's CDR3 is CASSVEGQGLIQYF. CDR3 nucleotide sequence: TGTGCCAGCAGCGTCGAAGGTCAGGGGCTCATTCAGTACTTC.

V is TRBV5-6 and J is TRBJ1-2; D may be TRBD1 (6 bases). The CDR3 has 16 amino acids. Germline assignment: CDR1 SGHDT and CDR2 YYEEEE. Deletions cut 0 bases from V and 4 bases from J, with 16 bases between. The CDR3: CASSLGGGRPTYGYTF. CDR3 in DNA: TGTGCCAGCAGCTTGGGTGGGGGCAGGCCGACCTATGGCTACACCTTC.

In nucleotides, the CDR3 is TGTGCCAGCAGCCAAGACCCGGGACGACTCTCTGGGGCCAACGTCCTGACTTTC. It yields the protein CASSQDPGRLSGANVLTF. This chain uses TRBV14 with TRBJ2-6, with D perhaps being TRBD1 or TRBD2 (5 bases each). Trimming left V 0 bases short and J 0 bases short, with 12 bases between. Per the germline V gene, CDR1 is SGHDN and CDR2 is FVKESK. This CDR3 has 18 amino acids.

The gene calls are TRBV7-5 and TRBJ2-5. TRBV7-5 is a recognized pseudogene. CDR3 size: 13 residues. CDR3 amino acids: CVRSFLGWETQYF. CDR3 nucleotides: TGTGTCAGAAGCTTTTTAGGGTGGGAGACCCAGTACTTC.

The chain has TRBV21-1 and TRBJ2-1; the table names TRBD2, a call not compared with the DNA. TRBV21-1 is described as a pseudogene. This CDR3 region has 15 residues. The CDR3 sequence: CASSGPGLGTGGQFF. The CDR3 nucleotides are TGTGCCAGCAGCGGACCCGGACTAGGCACTGGGGGGCAGTTCTTC.

The genes are TRBV4-2 and TRBJ2-5; 7 positions match TRBD2. CDR1 is LGHNA, CDR2 YNFKEQ, per germline. The V gene end was trimmed by 0 bases and the J gene end by 2 bases; junction bases not matched to a gene: 6. The CDR3 length is 16 residues. CDR3 DNA sequence: TGTGCCAGCAGCCAAGAGGGGAGGGGATGGCAAGAGACCCAGTACTTC. This sequence encodes CASSQEGRGWQETQYF.

This chain joins TRBV30 and TRBJ1-5; D perhaps matches TRBD1 (5 bases). Per the germline V gene, CDR1 is GTSNPN and CDR2 is SVGIG (reference sequence). V was clipped by 3 bases and J by 2 bases, with 11 bases between them. The CDR3 extends over 14 amino acids. The CDR3 nucleotides read TGTGCCTGGAGAGGGGTTGGAGGCAATCAGCCCCAGCATTTT. Its translation is CAWRGVGGNQPQHF.

This rearrangement joins TRBV9 to TRBJ1-2; D possibly corresponds to TRBD1 (5 bases). V dropped 0 bases and J dropped 9 bases, with 18 bases sitting between them. The CDR3 sequence is 15 residues long. The germline CDR1 and CDR2 sequences are SGDLS and YYNGEE. In nucleotides, the CDR3 is TGTGCCAGCAGCGTAGGACACGGCGGGGGGAGTAGCTACACCTTC. Its protein product is CASSVGHGGGSSYTF.

The chain couples TRBV7-8 to TRBJ1-5; TRBD1 aligns across 10 bases. With V trimmed by 2 bases and J by 6 bases, 7 bases remained unmatched. The CDR3 sequence is 16 residues long. CDR1 is SGHVS and CDR2 is FQNEAQ in the germline V gene. The CDR3 region has the DNA TGTGCCAGCAGCTTACTTGACAGGGGGCCGGGTCAGCCCCAGCATTTT. It encodes CASSLLDRGPGQPQHF. The whole variable domain, remainder taken from reference TRBV7-8 and TRBJ1-5, is GAGVSQSPRYKVAKRGQDVALRCDPISGHVSLFWYQQALGQGPEFLTYFQNEAQLDKSGLPSDRFFAERPEGSVSTLKIQRTQQEDSAVYLCASSLLDRGPGQPQHFGDGTRLSIL.

The chain combines TRBV9 with TRBJ2-5, with D possibly matching TRBD2 (5 bases). The ends were cut back, 3 bases at V and 5 bases at J, with 17 bases in the middle. Germline V gene data show CDR1 as SGDLS and CDR2 as YYNGEE. The CDR3 is 15 amino acids. The CDR3 region has the DNA TGTGCCAGCAGCGAAGGACTGGCGGCTTATGAGACCCAGTACTTC. This gives the protein CASSEGLAAYETQYF.

The chain carries TRBV21-1 and TRBJ1-1. TRBV21-1 is an annotated pseudogene. CDR3 length equals 16 residues. The CDR3 here is CASSKAEQSLHTEAFF. In nucleotides, the CDR3 is TGTGCCAGCAGCAAAGCGGAACAATCGCTTCACACTGAAGCTTTCTTT.

For this clone: Other nucleotide sequences from this sample produce the same CDR3. The J gene is TRBJ2-7, the V gene TRBV9, with TRBD2 identical over 10 bases. V shed 0 bases, J shed 7 bases, and the junction held 7 bases outside the gene matches. CDR1 SGDLS and CDR2 YYNGEE come from the germline V gene. The CDR3 runs to 15 residues. The CDR3, as DNA: TGTGCCAGCAGCGTAGGTTCTAGCGGGAGTTATGAGCAGTACTTC. As protein: CASSVGSSGSYEQYF.

The chain recombines TRBV6-6 with TRBJ1-2; 9 bases agree with TRBD1. The germline CDR1 and CDR2 sequences are MNHNY and SVGAGI (reference sequence). J was trimmed by 4 bases and V by 5 bases; bases with no gene match: 8. The CDR3 runs to 15 residues. The CDR3 here is CASSNSRDRVYGYTF. The CDR3 DNA reads TGTGCCAGCAGTAACAGCCGGGACAGGGTCTATGGCTACACCTTC.